The 23 T cell receptor beta chains presented below share a single source sample, sequenced in a study of human T cells and chemical hapten exposure. Time point reported: pre-sensitization, week 0. This sample's treatment: therapeutic diphenylcyclopropenone sensitization with weekly scalp DPC. In TCRdb, the RACE reads were re-called with MiXCR into one record per CDR3 protein. Of approximately 260,000 distinct CDR3 sequences in the sample, about 7.7% are singletons; the top ten hold roughly 1.2%. Specimen: whole blood, collected in connection with sensitization to the hapten diphenylcyclopropenone (DPC). The receptors come from a man younger than 30 with alopecia areata. Some clones in this sample may be carry-over from other donors' samples.

The rearrangement joins TRBV11-2 to TRBJ1-1; D is unclear. The CDR3 sequence is 11 residues long. Trimming stripped 4 bases from V and 7 bases from J, with 7 bases between. Germline CDR1 and CDR2: SGHAT and FQNNGV. CDR3 DNA sequence: TGTGCCAGCAGCTGGGGAGTTGAAGCTTTCTTT. It codes for CASSWGVEAFF. The full variable domain, completed using reference TRBV11-2 and TRBJ1-1, is EAGVAQSPRYKIIEKRQSVAFWCNPISGHATLYWYQQILGQGPKLLIQFQNNGVVDDSQLPKDRFSAERLKGVDSTLKIQPAKLEDSAVYLCASSWGVEAFFGQGTRLTVV.

Comment on this clonotype: Possible read error: a much larger clone is one base away. This is likely a read error, given that the CDR3 carries no conserved phenylalanine or tryptophan at its end. This sequence joins TRBV9 and TRBJ1-2, with a tentative D call TRBD1 (6 bases). The CDR3 runs to 14 residues. The V gene's germline CDR1 is SGDLS and CDR2 YYNGEE. Trimming removed 4 bases at V and 4 bases at J, with 14 bases between. The CDR3, as DNA: TGTGCCAGCAGCCCCCGCCCGGACAGCTATGGCTACACCTAC. Protein product: CASSPRPDSYGYTY.

The V gene is TRBV5-1, the J gene TRBJ1-5; D gene ambiguous. Per the germline V gene, CDR1 is SGHRS and CDR2 is YFSETQ. This CDR3 spans 14 amino acids. The V end lost 6 bases, the J end lost 0 bases, and 10 bases lay between the germline ends. CDR3 in DNA: TGCGCCAGCATCCCAGAACATAGCAATCAGCCCCAGCATTTT. Protein: CASIPEHSNQPQHF.

The rearrangement joins TRBV7-6 to TRBJ2-5; D unresolved. CDR1 and CDR2 from the germline V gene are SGHVS and FNYEAQ. The CDR3 runs 12 residues. Trimming took 1 base from V and 9 from J, leaving 9 bases between them. Here the CDR3 reads CASSLVGPPQYF. CDR3 sequence (DNA): TGTGCCAGCAGCTTAGTTGGACCCCCCCAGTACTTC. The variable domain in full, with the rest retrieved from reference TRBV7-6 and TRBJ2-5, is GAGVSQSPRYKVTKRGQDVALRCDPISGHVSLYWYRQALGQGPEFLTYFNYEAQQDKSGLPNDRFSAERPEGSISTLTIQRTEQRDSAMYRCASSLVGPPQYFGPGTRLLVL.

This clonotype was seen only a few times. The chain links TRBV5-1 to TRBJ2-7; D is unclear. The germline CDR1 and CDR2 sequences are SGHRS and YFSETQ. Between the trimmed V and J ends, which lost 1 base and 4 bases, there was a span of 15 bases. This CDR3 spans 15 amino acids. CDR3 nucleotide sequence: TGCGCCAGCAGCTTGCGGGTCAGGCGGCCGTACGAGCAGTACTTC. Translation: CASSLRVRRPYEQYF.

The V and J genes are TRBV29-1 and TRBJ1-2, with a tentative D call TRBD1 (5 bases). CDR3 size: 13 residues. Germline CDR1 reads SQVTM; CDR2 reads ANQGSEA. V gave up 5 bases and J gave up 4 bases, with 14 bases separating them. The CDR3 DNA reads TGCAGCGTTCGACCAGGGAGTCTCTATGGCTACACCTTC. Amino acids: CSVRPGSLYGYTF.

In this sample, this clonotype turned up a few times. The genes are TRBV5-1 and TRBJ2-1; D remains unclear. V lost 0 bases and J 0 bases, leaving 13 bases between the germline ends. Germline V gene data show CDR1 as SGHRS and CDR2 as YFSETQ. The CDR3 length is 17 residues. The CDR3 here is CASSLEGVPSSYNEQFF. The CDR3 DNA follows: TGCGCCAGCAGCTTGGAGGGCGTCCCGAGCTCCTACAATGAGCAGTTCTTC.

This clonotype showed up just a few times. The V and J genes are TRBV28 and TRBJ2-1, with D perhaps TRBD1 (6 bases). The CDR3 is 15 amino acids. In germline, CDR1 is MDHEN, CDR2 SYDVKM. V was shortened by 4 bases and J by 4 bases, with 14 bases between the two germline ends. DNA for the CDR3: TGTGCCAGCAGTTCTGGGGGCAACAATTACAATGAGCAGTTCTTC. As protein: CASSSGGNNYNEQFF.

The V gene is TRBV11-3, the J gene TRBJ2-3; possibly TRBD1 or TRBD2 for D (5 bases each). The length of the CDR3 is 15 residues. Germline values: CDR1 SGHNT, CDR2 YENEEA. V dropped 5 bases and J dropped 2 bases, with 14 bases sitting between them. DNA of the CDR3: TGTGCCAGCAGCCCCACTGGGGGTGACACAGATACGCAGTATTTT. Translated, it gives CASSPTGGDTDTQYF.

This clonotype has a handful of counts. The chain couples TRBV5-5 to TRBJ2-7, with D possibly TRBD1 on 7 matching bases. Trimming left V 0 bases short and J 6 bases short, with 16 bases between. CDR3 length: 15 residues. Germline V gives CDR1 SGHKS, CDR2 YYEKEE (reference sequence). CDR3 region: CASSLGTTGVGEQYV. DNA for the CDR3: TGTGCCAGCAGCTTGGGGACTACAGGGGTAGGCGAGCAGTACGTC.

The chain combines TRBV12-3 or TRBV12-4 with TRBJ2-7; a weak D match, TRBD2 (6 bases). V shed 2 bases and J shed 5 bases, with 13 bases lying between them. The CDR3 consists of 14 residues. CDR3 nucleotide sequence: TGTGCCAGCAGTTTAAGTCTAGCGCCTCACGAGCAGTACGTC. This translates into CASSLSLAPHEQYV.

This clonotype was seen a few times. The chain joins TRBV6-2 or TRBV6-3 to TRBJ2-7; no reliable D call. CDR1 and CDR2 from the germline V gene are MNHEY and SVGEGT. This CDR3 has 13 residues. V was cut by 0 bases and J by 3 bases, with 6 bases left in between. The CDR3 protein is CASSYSPHYEQYV. In DNA, the CDR3 is TGTGCCAGCAGTTACTCACCTCACTACGAGCAGTACGTC.

This clonotype was picked up a small number of times. The chain combines TRBV27 with TRBJ1-1; D possibly corresponds to TRBD1 (5 bases). Germline V gene data show CDR1 as MNHEY and CDR2 as SMNVEV (reference sequence). The germline V and J ends were trimmed by 7 bases and 5 bases, with 17 bases remaining between them. The CDR3 runs 14 residues. The DNA for the CDR3 is TGTGCCAGCAACCCACCTGGGGAGGGGACTGAAGCTTTCTTT. This encodes CASNPPGEGTEAFF.

The chain couples TRBV6-2 or TRBV6-3 to TRBJ2-1; D is uncertain. V lost 5 bases and J lost 7, with 9 bases in between. The CDR3 has 12 amino acids. Germline V gene sequence: CDR1 MNHEY, CDR2 SVGEGT. Written as DNA, the CDR3 is TGTGCCAGCAGTACCAGGCAGAATGAGCAGTTCTTC. The encoded protein is CASSTRQNEQFF.

This clonotype was found many times. CDR3 loop: CSARVASNQPQHF. As DNA, the CDR3 is TGCAGTGCTAGGGTTGCAAGCAATCAGCCCCAGCATTTT. This chain links TRBV20-1 with TRBJ1-5, with no clear D. Germline V gene data show CDR1 as DFQATT and CDR2 as SNEGSKA (reference sequence). CDR3 length: 13 residues. Trimming stripped 3 bases from V and 1 base from J, with 7 bases between.

V is TRBV7-3 and J is TRBJ2-1; D is uncertain. The V gene lost 1 base and the J gene lost 12 bases, with 13 bases spanning the gap. CDR1 SGHTA and CDR2 FQGTGA come from the germline V gene. The CDR3 extends over 13 amino acids. CDR3 DNA: TGTGCCAGCAGCTTAAGGCAGAGGAATTCGCAGTTCTTC. Translation: CASSLRQRNSQFF.

This clonotype was seen ten or more times. The V call is TRBV7-3, the J call TRBJ2-1; 8 bases are a match to TRBD1. The CDR3 sequence is 15 residues long. The junction had 7 bases not matched to a gene; V was cut back by 1 base and J by 8 bases. Germline assignment: CDR1 SGHTA and CDR2 FQGTGA. CDR3 in DNA: TGTGCCAGCAGCTTAATGGGGACAGGTAGACATGAGCAGTTCTTC. Protein product: CASSLMGTGRHEQFF.

J is TRBJ1-2 and V is TRBV6-2 or TRBV6-3; 9 positions match TRBD1. The CDR3 contains 17 residues. Trimming cost V 4 bases and J 0 bases; bases outside gene matches: 9. CDR1 and CDR2 (germline): MNHEY, SVGEGT. CDR3: CASSFPRTGETNYGYTF. In DNA, the CDR3 is TGTGCCAGCAGTTTCCCCCGGACAGGGGAAACTAACTATGGCTACACCTTC.

The table lists this clonotype with a few counts. The chain combines TRBV6-2 or TRBV6-3 with TRBJ2-7; no reliable D call. The V gene lost 2 bases and the J gene lost 6 bases, with 11 bases spanning the gap. From germline, CDR1 is MNHEY and CDR2 SVGEGT. CDR3 length equals 13 residues. CDR3 DNA: TGTGCCAGCAGTTACCTTATCAGTTCCGAGCAGTACTTC. This codes for CASSYLISSEQYF.

The chain joins TRBV20-1 to TRBJ1-1; 10 positions match TRBD1. The CDR3 is 14 amino acids. V trimming: 4 bases; J trimming: 10 bases; junction bases outside the gene matches: 12. Germline CDR1 is DFQATT and CDR2 is SNEGSKA (reference sequence). CDR3 sequence: CSAKRTGGAPLAFF. The CDR3 DNA is TGCAGTGCTAAAAGGACAGGGGGGGCCCCTTTAGCTTTCTTT.

This clonotype was detected ten times or more. The V and J genes are TRBV6-5 and TRBJ1-2; the D is unclear. This CDR3 contains 13 residues. The germline V and J ends were trimmed by 0 bases and 8 bases, with 10 bases remaining between them. Germline CDR1 reads MNHEY; CDR2 reads SVGAGI. CDR3 residues: CASSYSSGLGYTF. CDR3 bases: TGTGCCAGCAGTTACTCCTCCGGTCTAGGCTACACCTTC.

This clonotype was found a few times. This chain links TRBV10-2 with TRBJ2-4; 9 bases match TRBD2. The V gene's germline CDR1 is WSHSY and CDR2 SAAADI. V lost 0 bases to trimming and J lost 0 bases; unmatched junction nucleotides: 9. The CDR3 runs to 19 residues. The CDR3 sequence: CASSESKSGGNLAKNIQYF. CDR3 nucleotide sequence: TGCGCCAGCAGTGAGTCGAAGAGCGGGGGGAATTTAGCCAAAAACATTCAGTACTTC.

This clonotype was seen a few times. The chain combines TRBV21-1 with TRBJ1-1. TRBV21-1 is a documented pseudogene. This CDR3 spans 15 amino acids. The CDR3 DNA sequence: TGTGCCAGCAGCAAAGAGGGCAGCCTGGGCACTGAAGCTTTCTTT. Protein: CASSKEGSLGTEAFF.